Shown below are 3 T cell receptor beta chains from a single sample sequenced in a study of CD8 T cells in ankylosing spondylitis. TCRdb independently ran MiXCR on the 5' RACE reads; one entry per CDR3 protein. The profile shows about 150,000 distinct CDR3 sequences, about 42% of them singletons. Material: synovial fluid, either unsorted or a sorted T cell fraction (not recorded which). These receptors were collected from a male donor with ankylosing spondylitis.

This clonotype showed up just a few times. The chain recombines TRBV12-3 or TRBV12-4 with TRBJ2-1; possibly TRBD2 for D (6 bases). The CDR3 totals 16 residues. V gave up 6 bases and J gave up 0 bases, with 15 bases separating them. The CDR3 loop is CASSPLRTTSYNEQFF. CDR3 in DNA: TGTGCCAGCAGCCCACTCCGGACTACCTCCTACAATGAGCAGTTCTTC.

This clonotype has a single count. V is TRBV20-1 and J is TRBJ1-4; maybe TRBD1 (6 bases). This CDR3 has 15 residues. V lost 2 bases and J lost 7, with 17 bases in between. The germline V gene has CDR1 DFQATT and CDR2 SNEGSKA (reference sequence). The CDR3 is CSARSSTGQAEKLFF. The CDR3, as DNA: TGCAGTGCTAGATCGAGTACAGGGCAGGCTGAAAAACTGTTTTTT.

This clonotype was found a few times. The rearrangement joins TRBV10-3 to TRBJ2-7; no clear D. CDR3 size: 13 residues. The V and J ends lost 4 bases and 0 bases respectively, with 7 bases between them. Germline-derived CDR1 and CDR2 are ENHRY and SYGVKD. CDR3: CAISVVHSYEQYF. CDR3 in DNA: TGTGCCATCAGTGTCGTCCACTCCTACGAGCAGTACTTC.